Shown below are 14 T cell receptor beta chains from a single sample sequenced in a study of T cells in Graves' hyperthyroidism and ophthalmopathy. Amplified TCR beta CDR3 regions derived from RNA transcripts. An initial round of RT-PCR targeting the TCR CDR3 relied on the HTBI primer set. TCRdb reanalysed the multiplex PCR reads using MiXCR and keeps one entry per CDR3 protein. Altogether some 760,000 distinct CDR3 sequences are present, 14% being singletons, with the ten largest covering about a tenth. The sequencing sample was made of blood. These TCRs come from a woman aged 18-29 years with Graves' hyperthyroidism.

This clonotype has at least ten counts. V and J are TRBV2 and TRBJ2-7, with 10 bases matching TRBD1. V lost 7 bases and J lost 2; bases outside the gene matches: 14. Germline V gene lookup returns CDR1 SNHLY and CDR2 FYNNEI. The CDR3 is 17 residues long. CDR3 nucleotides: TGTGCCAGCACCTCCATTTCTGAGGGACAGGGGACCTACGAGCAGTACTTC. It encodes CASTSISEGQGTYEQYF.

This clonotype has a count of ten or more. This chain joins TRBV29-1 and TRBJ1-2; TRBD1 matches at 7 bases. The CDR3 sequence is 13 residues long. CDR1 is SQVTM, CDR2 ANQGSEA, per germline. V was pared by 4 bases and J by 2 bases, with 4 bases of the junction left unmatched. In DNA form, the CDR3 reads TGCAGCGTTGGGGACAGAGAGAACTATGGCTACACCTTC. Translating gives CSVGDRENYGYTF.

Worth noting for this clonotype: The junction departs from the called germline gene at one end, perhaps through a read error. The chain couples TRBV7-3 to TRBJ2-4, with a tentative D call TRBD2 (7 bases). CDR1 and CDR2 (germline): SGHTA, FQGTGA. The length of the CDR3 is 15 residues. The DNA for the CDR3 is TGTGCCAGAGGGGGGGCCGACCCTGCCAAAAACACTCAGTACTTC. This codes for CARGGADPAKNTQYF.

This clonotype came up a few times. This chain links TRBV12-3 or TRBV12-4 with TRBJ1-4, with D uncertain. The CDR3 runs to 15 residues. V gave up 4 bases and J gave up 7 bases, with 16 bases separating them. The CDR3 region has the DNA TGTGCCAGCAGTTCCTCTTTGGAGGGAGGTGAAAAACTGTTTTTT. Its protein is CASSSSLEGGEKLFF.

The chain couples TRBV9 to TRBJ2-7; tentative D call: TRBD2 (6 bases). This CDR3 contains 15 residues. The germline gives CDR1 SGDLS, CDR2 YYNGEE. V was trimmed by 2 bases and J by 7 bases, leaving 19 bases between them. The CDR3 loop reads CASSVGGGLVEEQYF. In DNA form, the CDR3 reads TGTGCCAGCAGCGTGGGAGGAGGCTTAGTCGAGGAGCAGTACTTC.

This clonotype was observed a handful of times. A read error may account for a junction end that differs from germline. The chain uses TRBV7-3 and TRBJ2-1; D gene uncertain. The CDR3 is made up of 15 amino acids. The germline gives CDR1 SGHTA, CDR2 FQGTGA. CDR3 DNA sequence: TGTGCCAGCAGCTCCATCCCCTCCGGCTACAATGAGCAGCTCTTC. As protein: CASSSIPSGYNEQLF. The variable domain in full, completed from reference TRBV7-3 and TRBJ2-1, reads GAGVSQTPSNKVTEKGKYVELRCDPISGHTALYWYRQSLGQGPEFLIYFQGTGAADDSGLPNDRFFAVRPEGSVSTLKIQRTERGDSAVYLCASSSIPSGYNEQLFGPGTRLTVL.

V usage is TRBV5-1 and J usage is TRBJ2-7; D unclear. Trimming pared 0 bases from V and 2 bases from J, leaving 9 bases between. Germline loops: CDR1 SGHRS, CDR2 YFSETQ. The CDR3 is 14 amino acids. The CDR3 spells CASSLARVPYEQYF. CDR3 in DNA: TGCGCCAGCAGCTTGGCACGGGTACCCTACGAGCAGTACTTC.

The chain employs TRBV27 and TRBJ2-6, with 13 bases lining up with TRBD2. The CDR3 has 18 residues. Germline V CDR1 and CDR2: MNHEY, SMNVEV (reference sequence). V lost 3 bases to trimming and J lost 0 bases; unmatched junction nucleotides: 2. The CDR3 region is CASSFRTSGSSGANVLTF. CDR3 sequence (DNA): TGTGCCAGCAGTTTTAGGACTAGCGGGAGCTCTGGGGCCAACGTCCTGACTTTC.

The gene calls are TRBV6-5 and TRBJ2-2, with TRBD2 matching over 9 bases. Germline CDR1 and CDR2: MNHEY and SVGAGI. The CDR3 contains 16 residues. V lost 2 bases and J lost 8; bases outside the gene matches: 9. CDR3 amino acids: CASSYPAGGPSGELFF. CDR3 nucleotide sequence: TGTGCCAGCAGTTACCCGGCGGGAGGGCCATCGGGGGAGCTGTTTTTT.

The rearrangement uses TRBV15 and TRBJ2-1; a possible D gene is TRBD2 (5 bases). The germline V gene encodes CDR1 LNHNV and CDR2 YYDKDF (reference sequence). The CDR3 covers 14 residues. Trimming removed 2 bases at V and 7 bases at J, with 12 bases between. The CDR3 nucleotides read TGTGCCACCAGCAGACGGATTAGCGATAATGAGCAGTTCTTC. It encodes CATSRRISDNEQFF.

This clonotype was recorded many times. This chain uses TRBV12-3 or TRBV12-4 with TRBJ2-3; 10 bases fit TRBD2. There are 14 residues in the CDR3. V trimming: 5 bases; J trimming: 6 bases; junction bases outside the gene matches: 5. The CDR3 DNA is TGTGCCAGCAGTCATAGCGGGAGGTCCGATACGCAGTATTTT. Translated: CASSHSGRSDTQYF.

This clonotype was seen more than once but under ten times. The J gene is TRBJ1-5, the V gene TRBV15; 8 positions agree with TRBD1. Trimming cost V 3 bases and J 3 bases; bases outside gene matches: 4. This CDR3 contains 15 residues. Germline values: CDR1 LNHNV, CDR2 YYDKDF (reference sequence). The CDR3 DNA is TGTGCCACCAGCAGGTGGACAGGGTTCAATCAGCCCCAGCATTTT. This translates into CATSRWTGFNQPQHF.

This chain uses TRBV24-1 with TRBJ2-1; D is ambiguous. Germline V gene sequence: CDR1 KGHDR, CDR2 SFDVKD. V was cut by 4 bases and J by 4 bases, with 4 bases left in between. The CDR3 length is 12 residues. The CDR3 DNA follows: TGTGCCACCAGTGACGGGTACAATGAGCAGTTCTTC. Its protein product is CATSDGYNEQFF.

This clonotype was recorded at least ten times. The gene calls are TRBV20-1 and TRBJ1-2, with 7 bases matching TRBD1. The CDR3 has 14 amino acids. Germline CDR1 reads DFQATT; CDR2 reads SNEGSKA (reference sequence). The ends lost 6 bases at V and 4 bases at J; junction bases unmatched: 11. The CDR3 bases are TGCAGTGCCCCTGGGACAGACAGACCCTATGGCTACACCTTC. Translating it yields CSAPGTDRPYGYTF.